One and the same sample provided the 27 T cell receptor beta chains below, sequenced in a study of cytomegalovirus exposure and HLA in healthy donors. A multiplex PCR was run with 60 Vbeta primers and 13 Jbeta primers. Clones were sequenced by immunoSEQ multiplex PCR, and TCRdb holds only the in-frame ones, with some missing. Among under 250,000 clones, approximately 80% were seen once, and the ten largest hold approximately 3.8%. The sample comprised PBMCs. Every receptor here comes from a male donor in good health and CMV-seronegative.

The chain links TRBV11-2 to TRBJ2-7; a weak D match, TRBD2 (6 bases). Germline values: CDR1 SGHAT, CDR2 FQNNGV. V was pared by 1 base and J by 6 bases, with 13 bases between. The CDR3 loop spans 14 amino acids. Here the CDR3 DNA reads TGTGCCAGCAGCTTAGTAGCGGAGCTGGGCGAGCAGTACTTC. Amino acids: CASSLVAELGEQYF.

The V call is TRBV28, the J call TRBJ1-2; D possibly corresponds to TRBD1 (5 bases). This CDR3 spans 15 amino acids. The V end lost 6 bases, the J end lost 4 bases, and 18 bases lay between the germline ends. Germline-derived CDR1 and CDR2 are MDHEN and SYDVKM. CDR3 nucleotide sequence: TGTGCCAGCAGCCAGCCAAGGGGAATGCTCTATGGCTACACCTTC. Amino acids: CASSQPRGMLYGYTF.

This clone was recorded only once. The chain has TRBV5-1 and TRBJ2-5; D uncertain. Germline CDR1 SGHRS, CDR2 YFSETQ. Trimming pared 0 bases from V and 3 bases from J, leaving 9 bases between. The CDR3 has 14 amino acids. The CDR3: CASSLAAQKETQYF. The CDR3 bases are TGCGCCAGCAGCTTGGCTGCGCAAAAAGAGACCCAGTACTTC.

This chain joins TRBV2 and TRBJ2-3, with 7 bases that match TRBD1. V was pared by 10 bases and J by 4 bases, with 11 bases of the junction left unmatched. In germline, CDR1 is SNHLY, CDR2 FYNNEI. The CDR3 runs 14 residues. The CDR3 bases are TGTGCCAACTTTGACAGGGCGCGTGCAGATACGCAGTATTTT. This translates into CANFDRARADTQYF.

This chain links TRBV9 with TRBJ2-1, with TRBD2 identical over 12 bases. There are 15 residues in the CDR3. Per the germline V gene, CDR1 is SGDLS and CDR2 is YYNGEE. V was clipped by 2 bases and J by 5 bases; unmatched bases: 2. The CDR3 DNA is TGTGCCAGCAGCGTCCTAGCGGGAGGGCACAATGAGCAGTTCTTC. Its protein product is CASSVLAGGHNEQFF.

The J gene is TRBJ1-3, the V gene TRBV5-1; D not resolved. The CDR3 loop spans 14 amino acids. Between the trimmed V and J ends, which lost 4 bases and 0 bases, there was a span of 8 bases. Germline loops: CDR1 SGHRS, CDR2 YFSETQ. The CDR3 reads CASSPQVSGNTIYF. The CDR3 nucleotides are TGCGCCAGCAGCCCGCAGGTCTCTGGAAACACCATATATTTT.

The rearrangement uses TRBV5-4 and TRBJ2-1; 11 nucleotides agree with TRBD1. V shed 4 bases and J 9 bases; nucleotides not matched to a gene: 15. The CDR3 covers 17 residues. Germline V gene lookup returns CDR1 SGHNT and CDR2 YYREEE (reference sequence). The CDR3 loop is CASSQPGQGAFGSEQFF. The CDR3 DNA reads TGTGCCAGCAGCCAACCAGGACAGGGGGCGTTCGGGAGTGAGCAGTTCTTC. The full variable domain, with the rest looked up from reference TRBV5-4 and TRBJ2-1, is ETGVTQSPTHLIKTRGQQVTLRCSSQSGHNTVSWYQQALGQGPQFIFQYYREEENGRGNFPPRFSGLQFPNYSSELNVNALELDDSALYLCASSQPGQGAFGSEQFFGPGTRLTVL.

The V gene is TRBV5-4, the J gene TRBJ2-7; no firm D call. CDR3 length equals 17 residues. Germline V CDR1 and CDR2: SGHNT, YYREEE (reference sequence). Trimming shortened V by 2 bases and J by 7 bases, and 25 bases separated the two germline ends. The CDR3: CASSFRSLYSTLEEQYF. DNA of the CDR3: TGTGCCAGCAGCTTTCGGTCACTTTATTCAACCCTAGAAGAGCAGTACTTC.

V usage is TRBV4-1 and J usage is TRBJ1-4, with D unresolved. The CDR3 is made up of 15 amino acids. Trimming removed 4 bases at V and 0 bases at J, with 9 bases between. CDR1 is MGHRA and CDR2 is YSYEKL in the germline V gene. DNA for the CDR3: TGCGCCAGCAGCCCCCGGTGGTCAACTAATGAAAAACTGTTTTTT. Amino acid sequence: CASSPRWSTNEKLFF.

In its sample, this clone was seen once. The chain joins TRBV29-1 to TRBJ2-7; D is possibly TRBD1 (5 bases). Germline loops: CDR1 SQVTM, CDR2 ANQGSEA. CDR3 length: 13 residues. V lost 7 bases and J 0 bases, leaving 13 bases between the germline ends. The CDR3 coding sequence is TGCAGCGCTCTCAGGGAAGGCTCCTACGAGCAGTACTTC. Its translation: CSALREGSYEQYF.

The chain links TRBV10-3 to TRBJ2-5, with a possible D match to TRBD1 (5 bases). The end of the DNA aligns better with TRBJ2-7, so the J call may be wrong. This CDR3 is built from 14 residues. The germline CDR1 and CDR2 sequences are ENHRY and SYGVKD. The CDR3 sequence is CAIGLSRVAYEQYF. DNA for the CDR3: TGTGCCATCGGGTTGAGCAGGGTCGCCTACGAGCAGTACTTC.

V usage is TRBV4-2 and J usage is TRBJ2-3; 7 nucleotides agree with TRBD1. The CDR3 covers 15 residues. In germline, CDR1 is LGHNA, CDR2 YNFKEQ. Trimming took 0 bases from V and 5 from J; bases not matched to a gene: 5. The CDR3 reads CASSQDGRDRDTQYF. The DNA of the CDR3 is TGTGCCAGCAGCCAAGATGGCAGGGACAGAGATACGCAGTATTTT.

This clone has only one observation. This CDR3 reads CASSYSGSSTDTQYF. DNA of the CDR3: TGTGCCAGCAGTTACTCCGGGTCTAGCACAGATACGCAGTATTTT. V gene TRBV6-5 combines with J gene TRBJ2-3; D is uncertain. The CDR3 runs to 15 residues. With 0 bases removed from V and 0 bases from J, the gap between germline ends came to 7 bases. Germline-derived CDR1 and CDR2 are MNHEY and SVGAGI.

The chain carries TRBV19 and TRBJ1-1, with D perhaps TRBD1 (6 bases). Trimming removed 4 bases at V and 5 bases at J, with 14 bases between. The length of the CDR3 is 14 residues. Germline V gene lookup returns CDR1 LNHDA and CDR2 SQIVND (reference sequence). As DNA, the CDR3 is TGTGCCAGTAGTACCCGACAGGCGCAGACTGAAGCTTTCTTT. It yields the protein CASSTRQAQTEAFF.

The chain joins TRBV2 to TRBJ2-5, with 10 positions matching TRBD1. TRBJ2-7 matches the DNA end more closely, so the J call is doubtful. This CDR3 is 14 amino acids long. The germline V gene encodes CDR1 SNHLY and CDR2 FYNNEI. The CDR3 loop reads CASSSDRGRDEQYF. The DNA of the CDR3 is TGTGCCAGCAGTTCCGACAGGGGGCGGGACGAGCAGTACTTC.

This sequence joins TRBV6-1 and TRBJ2-7, with 8 bases aligning to TRBD2. The length of the CDR3 is 15 residues. CDR1 and CDR2 from the germline V gene are MNHNS and SASEGT. V gave up 3 bases and J gave up 0 bases; unmatched junction bases: 4. CDR3 in DNA: TGTGCCAGCAGTGACGTAGGGACTAGCTCCTACGAGCAGTACTTC. Amino acids: CASSDVGTSSYEQYF.

The CDR3 nucleotides are TGTGCCAGCAGCTTAAGTTTCAGGGCCAAACGGGAGACCCAGTACTTC. Translation gives CASSLSFRAKRETQYF. The V gene is TRBV7-6, the J gene TRBJ2-5, with TRBD1 as a possible D gene (5 bases). The CDR3 runs 16 residues. The germline CDR1 and CDR2 sequences are SGHVS and FNYEAQ. The V and J ends lost 2 bases and 5 bases respectively, with 18 bases between them.

V is TRBV9 and J is TRBJ2-7, with 11 bases identical to TRBD1. The CDR3 is 15 amino acids. V shed 3 bases, J shed 3 bases, and the junction held 5 bases outside the gene matches. CDR1 SGDLS and CDR2 YYNGEE come from the germline V gene. In DNA form, the CDR3 reads TGTGCCAGCAGCGGGGGACAGGGGGTTGGCTACGAGCAGTACTTC. Translation gives CASSGGQGVGYEQYF.

The rearrangement uses TRBV5-1 and TRBJ2-7; D unresolved. In germline, CDR1 is SGHRS, CDR2 YFSETQ. The CDR3 is 12 amino acids. The V end was cut by 3 bases, the J end by 0 bases, with 4 bases between. CDR3: CASSSSSYEQYF. The DNA for the CDR3 is TGCGCCAGCAGCTCGAGCTCCTACGAGCAGTACTTC.

The gene calls are TRBV5-4 and TRBJ2-7; D may be TRBD2 (6 bases). The germline CDR1 and CDR2 sequences are SGHNT and YYREEE (reference sequence). V was pared by 1 base and J by 3 bases, with 11 bases between. This CDR3 spans 14 amino acids. The CDR3 is CASSLSGWGYEQYF. DNA of the CDR3: TGTGCCAGCAGCTTGAGCGGGTGGGGCTACGAGCAGTACTTC.

The CDR3 reads CASSLDPGGLGEQYF. As DNA, the CDR3 is TGCGCCAGCAGCTTGGATCCAGGGGGCCTCGGCGAGCAGTACTTC. The chain carries TRBV5-1 and TRBJ2-7; 8 nucleotides match TRBD1. The J segment lost 6 bases and the V segment lost 0 bases, leaving 8 bases of the junction unmatched. The CDR3 is 15 residues long. Germline-derived CDR1 and CDR2 are SGHRS and YFSETQ.

The rearrangement uses TRBV18 and TRBJ2-2, with 9 positions matching TRBD1. This CDR3 contains 17 residues. V gave up 5 bases and J gave up 4 bases; unmatched junction bases: 11. Germline values: CDR1 KGHSH, CDR2 LQKENI. The CDR3 DNA sequence: TGTGCCAGCTCAACTTCACCGGGACAGGGACTCACCGGGGAGCTGTTTTTT. As protein: CASSTSPGQGLTGELFF.

The V gene is TRBV7-2, the J gene TRBJ2-3, with TRBD2 matching over 8 bases. The length of the CDR3 is 14 residues. Trimming cost V 2 bases and J 4 bases; bases outside gene matches: 2. The germline V gene has CDR1 SGHTA and CDR2 FQGNSA. Written as DNA, the CDR3 is TGTGCCAGCAGCTTAAGACTAGCGCCAGATACGCAGTATTTT. Residues: CASSLRLAPDTQYF.

The chain links TRBV29-1 to TRBJ2-3; maybe TRBD2 (5 bases). V was pared by 5 bases and J by 7 bases, with 16 bases between. The germline gives CDR1 SQVTM, CDR2 ANQGSEA. This CDR3 spans 13 amino acids. This CDR3 is CSVKLGNIYTQYF. Here the CDR3 DNA reads TGCAGCGTTAAACTAGGTAACATATATACGCAGTATTTT.

The chain employs TRBV12-2 and TRBJ2-1; the tabulated D call, TRBD2, remains unverified against the DNA. TRBV12-2 is assigned pseudogene status. CDR3 length equals 16 residues. CDR3 in DNA: TGTGCAAGTCGCTTTGGGGGGCTAGCGGGATACAATGAGCAGTTCTTC. Translated: CASRFGGLAGYNEQFF.

The genes are TRBV2 and TRBJ2-5, with a weak D call TRBD1 (5 bases). This CDR3 is built from 13 residues. The germline CDR1 and CDR2 sequences are SNHLY and FYNNEI. V gave up 6 bases and J gave up 4 bases, with 12 bases separating them. CDR3 DNA: TGTGCCAGCAGGGACACAGGCCGAGAGACCCAGTACTTC. Encoded protein: CASRDTGRETQYF.

DNA for the CDR3: TGTGCCAGCAGTTTATACCCTCAGGGTTCACCCCTCCACTTT. This codes for CASSLYPQGSPLHF. V and J are TRBV27 and TRBJ1-6, with a tentative D call TRBD1 (5 bases). CDR3 length equals 14 residues. Trimming removed 1 base from V and 9 bases from J, with 10 bases in between. The germline CDR1 and CDR2 sequences are MNHEY and SMNVEV (reference sequence).